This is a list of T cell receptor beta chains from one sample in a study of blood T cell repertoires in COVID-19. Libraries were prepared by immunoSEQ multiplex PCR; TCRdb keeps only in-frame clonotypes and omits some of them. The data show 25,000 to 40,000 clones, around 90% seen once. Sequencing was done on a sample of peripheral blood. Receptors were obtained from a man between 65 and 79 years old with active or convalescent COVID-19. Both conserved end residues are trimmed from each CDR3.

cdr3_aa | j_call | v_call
ASSLGGAGGNTEAF | TRBJ1-1 | TRBV28
ASSRGQGGNEQF | TRBJ2-1 | TRBV28
AWSAGQGNQPQH | TRBJ1-5 | TRBV30
ASSRTGSRVPYNEQF | TRBJ2-1 | TRBV14
ASSLASGTGFQHVLT | TRBJ2-6 | TRBV7-9
ATKETAVTLYGYT | TRBJ1-2 | TRBV24-1
ASSRTGDVQPQH | TRBJ1-5 | TRBV5-5
AISENGRDTDTQY | TRBJ2-3 | TRBV10-3
ASSLPTQGYGYT | TRBJ1-2 | TRBV28
ASSPQGGDNEQF | TRBJ2-1 | TRBV7-8
ASTRDFQETQY | TRBJ2-5 | TRBV2
ASSRAISNYGYT | TRBJ1-2 | TRBV27
ASSQAGGGETQY | TRBJ2-5 | TRBV4-2
ASSSRDRLFGTEAF | TRBJ1-1 | TRBV6-5
ASSLWAGPSYEQY | TRBJ2-7 | TRBV7-9
ASSLGVIPRY | TRBJ2-7 | TRBV7-2
ASRDPSGDNEQF | TRBJ2-1 | TRBV5-1
ATLYVDNSNTEAF | TRBJ1-1 | TRBV10-3
ASSVQGRHGYT | TRBJ1-2 | TRBV9
ASSPGTGGNEKLF | TRBJ1-4 | TRBV7-9
ASSQDLAGQETQY | TRBJ2-5 | TRBV4-2
ASSYSPGDTQY | TRBJ2-3 | TRBV6-5
AITSTGGTEAF | TRBJ1-1 | TRBV10-3
ASSLGLAGHTGELF | TRBJ2-2 | TRBV9
ASSQTWTGGNSPLH | TRBJ1-6 | TRBV28
ASSIWGQNTGELF | TRBJ2-2 | TRBV19
SVEDSGRGNTIY | TRBJ1-3 | TRBV29-1
ASSLVPSRRDSGNTIY | TRBJ1-3 | TRBV7-2
ASSLTLRGTEAF | TRBJ1-1 | TRBV7-2
ASTPGGTTYLEQY | TRBJ2-7 | TRBV2
ASSLVTGNGYT | TRBJ1-2 | TRBV7-2
AWSVQGGTNQPQH | TRBJ1-5 | TRBV30
ASSLMGQRFNTEAF | TRBJ1-1 | TRBV28
ASSFWGELATDTQY | TRBJ2-3 | TRBV7-9
ASSLESGGWDGYT | TRBJ1-2 | TRBV11-2
SVGDFYEQY | TRBJ2-7 | TRBV29-1
ASSPVGGRTDTQY | TRBJ2-3 | TRBV5-5
ATGTGFANTGELF | TRBJ2-2 | TRBV24-1
AWRSQGTGELF | TRBJ2-2 | TRBV30
ASSPYGTGGSYEQY | TRBJ2-7 | TRBV19
ASTPRTGRSEQY | TRBJ2-7 | TRBV5-5
ASSSWDSIRGGYT | TRBJ1-2 | TRBV27
ASRKVGALEKLF | TRBJ1-4 | TRBV27